This entry features one T cell receptor (beta chain) sequence. Its antigen is not known. The data derive from a study of OX40 agonist ivuxolimab in advanced cancers. Study-level points and caveats: Antigen targets of the expanded peripheral T cells went undetermined.

The study sampled blood at baseline, cycle 4 day 1, and cycle 7 day 1. Data came from immunoSEQ multiplex PCR; TCRdb stores just in-frame clones and leaves some out. The sample lists about 80,000 clones; 92% were seen once. Sample: CD4+ or CD8+ T cells sorted from blood, taken in a trial of the OX40 agonist ivuxolimab. This receptor was obtained from an adult with an advanced solid tumor such as melanoma, head and neck, liver or kidney cancer.

The CDR3 coding sequence is TGTGCCAGCAGTTTTGGACCCCACGATCAGCCCCAGCATTTT. This translates into CASSFGPHDQPQHF. The chain is built from TRBV27 and TRBJ1-5, with D unclear. Trimming cost V 3 bases and J 5 bases, with 11 bases left between them. Looked up from germline, CDR1 is MNHEY and CDR2 is SMNVEV (reference sequence). The CDR3 has 14 residues.